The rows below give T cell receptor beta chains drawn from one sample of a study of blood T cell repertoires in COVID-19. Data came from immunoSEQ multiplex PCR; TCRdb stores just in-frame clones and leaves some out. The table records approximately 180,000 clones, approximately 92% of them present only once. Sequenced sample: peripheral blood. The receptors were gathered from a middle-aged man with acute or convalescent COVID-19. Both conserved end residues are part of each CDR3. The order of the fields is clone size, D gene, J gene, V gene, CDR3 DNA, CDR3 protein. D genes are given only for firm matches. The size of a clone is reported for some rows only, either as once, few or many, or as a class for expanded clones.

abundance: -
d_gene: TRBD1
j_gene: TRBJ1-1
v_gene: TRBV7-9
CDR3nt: TGTGCCAGCAGCCAACCGGGACAGAGGAACACTGAAGCTTTCTTT
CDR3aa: CASSQPGQRNTEAFF

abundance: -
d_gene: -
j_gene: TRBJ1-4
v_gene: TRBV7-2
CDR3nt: TGTGCCAGCAGCGCGGACAGCTTCAAAACTGAAAAACTGTTTTTT
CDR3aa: CASSADSFKTEKLFF

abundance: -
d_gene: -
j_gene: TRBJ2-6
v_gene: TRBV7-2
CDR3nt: TGTGCCAGCAGCAGTAACCCTTTCAGGGCTACTGGGGCCAACGTCCTGACTTTC
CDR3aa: CASSSNPFRATGANVLTF

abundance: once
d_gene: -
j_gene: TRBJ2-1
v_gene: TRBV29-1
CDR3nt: TGCAGCGCCTCCTCCGACCTACTAGCAGGCAATGAGCAGTTCTTC
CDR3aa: CSASSDLLAGNEQFF

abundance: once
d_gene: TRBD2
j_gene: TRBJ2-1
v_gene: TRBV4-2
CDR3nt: TGTGCCAGCAGCCCCCGTAGGGGTGGGAGGGATGAGCAGTTCTTC
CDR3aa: CASSPRRGGRDEQFF

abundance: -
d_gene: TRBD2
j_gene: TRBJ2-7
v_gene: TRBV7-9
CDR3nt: TGTGCCAGCAGCCCACCCGGGTTTAGCGGGAGGGCCCGGACCTACGAGCAGTACTTC
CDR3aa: CASSPPGFSGRARTYEQYF

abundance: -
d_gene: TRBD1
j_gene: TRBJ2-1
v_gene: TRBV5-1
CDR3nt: TGCGCCAGCAGCTTGGGTGGGACAGAAGACAATGAGCAGTTCTTC
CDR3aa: CASSLGGTEDNEQFF

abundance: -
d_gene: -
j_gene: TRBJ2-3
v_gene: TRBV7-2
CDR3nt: TGTGCCAGCAGCATAGACACCCCAGGCACAGATACGCAGTATTTT
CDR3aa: CASSIDTPGTDTQYF

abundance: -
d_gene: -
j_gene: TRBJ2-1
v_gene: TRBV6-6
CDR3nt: TGTGCCAGCAACCTGGGGGGTTACAATGAGCAGTTCTTC
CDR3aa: CASNLGGYNEQFF

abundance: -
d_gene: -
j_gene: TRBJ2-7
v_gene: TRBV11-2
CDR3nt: TGTGCCAGCAGTTTCAGCCCCCGGGGAGGTAACGAGCAGTACTTC
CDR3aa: CASSFSPRGGNEQYF

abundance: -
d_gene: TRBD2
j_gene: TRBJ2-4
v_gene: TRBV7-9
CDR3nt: TGTGCCAGCAGCTTAGTTCTGGCGGGAGTAGCCAAAAACATTCAGTACTTC
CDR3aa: CASSLVLAGVAKNIQYF

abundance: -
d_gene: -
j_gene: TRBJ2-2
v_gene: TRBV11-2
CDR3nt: TGTGCCAGCAGCAATTTTGGGAGACTCACCGGGGAGCTGTTTTTT
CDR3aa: CASSNFGRLTGELFF

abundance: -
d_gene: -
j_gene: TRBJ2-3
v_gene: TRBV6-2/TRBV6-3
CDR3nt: TGTGCCAGCAGTTACGGACTAAATACGCAGTATTTT
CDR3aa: CASSYGLNTQYF

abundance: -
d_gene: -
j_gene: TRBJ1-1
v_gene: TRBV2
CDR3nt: TGTGCCAGCGGAGTTTCCGGGACATCGAACACTGAAGCTTTCTTT
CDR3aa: CASGVSGTSNTEAFF

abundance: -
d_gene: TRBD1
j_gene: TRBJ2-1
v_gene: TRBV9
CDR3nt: TGTGCCAGCAGCGTAAGACAGGGTGACTCCAATGAGCAGTTCTTC
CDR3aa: CASSVRQGDSNEQFF

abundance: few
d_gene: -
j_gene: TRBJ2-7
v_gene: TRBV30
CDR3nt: TGTGCCTGGAGAACAACCTACGAGCAGTACTTC
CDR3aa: CAWRTTYEQYF

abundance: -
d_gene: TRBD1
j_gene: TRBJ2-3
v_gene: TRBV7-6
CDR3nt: TGTGCCAGCAGCTTACGGACAGGAGTAAGCCCAGATACGCAGTATTTT
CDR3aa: CASSLRTGVSPDTQYF

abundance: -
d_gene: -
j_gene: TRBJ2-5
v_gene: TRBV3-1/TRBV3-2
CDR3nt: TGTGCCAGCTACGGAGGGCCCGGGAAGACCCAGTACTTC
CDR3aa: CASYGGPGKTQYF

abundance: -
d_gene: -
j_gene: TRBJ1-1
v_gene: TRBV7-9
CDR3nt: TGTGCCAGCAGCTTACGGGGGGCGGCTTTCTTT
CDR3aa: CASSLRGAAFF

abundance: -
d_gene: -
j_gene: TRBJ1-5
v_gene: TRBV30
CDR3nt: TGTGCCTGGAGTGGGGGAGGGGAAAGGCAGCCCCAGCATTTT
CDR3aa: CAWSGGGERQPQHF

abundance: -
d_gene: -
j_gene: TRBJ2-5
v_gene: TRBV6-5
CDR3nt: TGTGCCAGCAACCTCGATTCCAACTGGGAGACCCAGTACTTC
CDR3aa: CASNLDSNWETQYF

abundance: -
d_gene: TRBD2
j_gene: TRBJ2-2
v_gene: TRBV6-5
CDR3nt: TGTGCCAGCAGTTTCGGACTAGTCGGGGACACCGGGGAGCTGTTTTTT
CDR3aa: CASSFGLVGDTGELFF

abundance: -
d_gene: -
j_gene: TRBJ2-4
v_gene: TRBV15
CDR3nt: TGTGCCACCAGCACCCCGGACAGACTAGCCAAAAACATTCAGTACTTC
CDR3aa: CATSTPDRLAKNIQYF

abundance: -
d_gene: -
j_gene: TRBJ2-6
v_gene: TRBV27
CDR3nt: TGTGCCAGCAGCCCCTTCTCTGGGGCCAACGTCCTGACTTTC
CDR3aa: CASSPFSGANVLTF

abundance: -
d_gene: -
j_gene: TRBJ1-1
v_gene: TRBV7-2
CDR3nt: TGTGCCAGCAGCTTAAGATGGCAGGCAGGCACTGAAGCTTTCTTT
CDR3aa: CASSLRWQAGTEAFF

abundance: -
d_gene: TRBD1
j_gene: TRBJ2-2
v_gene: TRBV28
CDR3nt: TGTGCCAGCAGTGTCCGACAGGGGGAGAACACCGGGGAGCTGTTTTTT
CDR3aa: CASSVRQGENTGELFF

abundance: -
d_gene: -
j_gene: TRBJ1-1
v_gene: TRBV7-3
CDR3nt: TGTGCCAGCAGTAGGACAGAGAACACTGAAGCTTTCTTT
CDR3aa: CASSRTENTEAFF

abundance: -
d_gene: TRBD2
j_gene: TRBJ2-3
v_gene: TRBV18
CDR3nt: TGTGCCAGCTCACCCTCGCGGGAGATGTTTACAGATACGCAGTATTTT
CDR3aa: CASSPSREMFTDTQYF

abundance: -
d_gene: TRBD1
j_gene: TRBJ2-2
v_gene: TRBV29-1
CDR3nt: TGCAGCGTGATGGGACAGCAGAACACCGGGGAGCTGTTTTTT
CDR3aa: CSVMGQQNTGELFF

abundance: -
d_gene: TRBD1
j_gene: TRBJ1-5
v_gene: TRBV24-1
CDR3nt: TGTGCCACCAGCGACAGGGTAGTCAATCAGCCCCAGCATTTT
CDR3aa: CATSDRVVNQPQHF

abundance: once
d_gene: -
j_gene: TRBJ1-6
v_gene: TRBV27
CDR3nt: TGTGCCAGCAGTTTCGAGAGGAGTTCACCCCTCCACTTT
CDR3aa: CASSFERSSPLHF

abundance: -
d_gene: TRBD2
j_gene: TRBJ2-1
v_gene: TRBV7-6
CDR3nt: TGTGCCAGCAGCTTAGGGGGGAGGGCCTACAATGAGCAGTTCTTC
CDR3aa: CASSLGGRAYNEQFF

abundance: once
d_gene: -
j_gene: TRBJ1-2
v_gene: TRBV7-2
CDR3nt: TGTGCCAGCAGCTTAGCTGAGACAGAGTACTATGGCTACACCTTC
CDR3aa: CASSLAETEYYGYTF

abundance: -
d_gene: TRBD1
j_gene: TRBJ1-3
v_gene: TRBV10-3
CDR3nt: TGTGCCATCACCGCCAGGGGGGACGGAAACACCATATATTTT
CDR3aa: CAITARGDGNTIYF

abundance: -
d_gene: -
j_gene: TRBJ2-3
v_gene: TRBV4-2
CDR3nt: TGTGCCAGCAGCACGACTGAGACAGATACGCAGTATTTT
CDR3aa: CASSTTETDTQYF

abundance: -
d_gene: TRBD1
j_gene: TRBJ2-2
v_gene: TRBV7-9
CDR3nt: TGTGCCAGCAGCTCGGAGACAGGGAACTATTTTGGGGAGCTGTTTTTT
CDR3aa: CASSSETGNYFGELFF

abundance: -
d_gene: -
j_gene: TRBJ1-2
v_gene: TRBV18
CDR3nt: TGTGCCAGCTCACCATCGCGGCAGCCGGAAGGCTACACCTTC
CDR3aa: CASSPSRQPEGYTF

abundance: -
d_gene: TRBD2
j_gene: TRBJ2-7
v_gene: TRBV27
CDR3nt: TGTGCCAGCAGCCCCCTGGAGCGGGAGGAGCAGTACTTC
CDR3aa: CASSPLEREEQYF

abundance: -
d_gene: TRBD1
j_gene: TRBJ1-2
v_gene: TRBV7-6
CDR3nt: TGTGCCAGCAGCAAGACGGCGGGACAGTATAACTATGGCTACACCTTC
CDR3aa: CASSKTAGQYNYGYTF

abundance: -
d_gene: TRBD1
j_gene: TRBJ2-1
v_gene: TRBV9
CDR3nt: TGTGCCAGCAGCGTAGGAGGGGGCCTCAATGAGCAGTTCTTC
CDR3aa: CASSVGGGLNEQFF

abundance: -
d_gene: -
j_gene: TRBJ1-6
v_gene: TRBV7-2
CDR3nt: TGTGCCAGCAGCCTCAGGGGTTTCAGCTCCTATAATTCACCCCTCCACTTT
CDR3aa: CASSLRGFSSYNSPLHF

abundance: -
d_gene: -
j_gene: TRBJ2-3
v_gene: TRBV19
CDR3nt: TGTGCCAGTAGTATGGGGCCATCCACAGATACGCAGTATTTT
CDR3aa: CASSMGPSTDTQYF

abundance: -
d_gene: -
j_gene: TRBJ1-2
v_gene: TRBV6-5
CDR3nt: TGTGCCAGCTCCGATCAGGTCGGCTACACCTTC
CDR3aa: CASSDQVGYTF

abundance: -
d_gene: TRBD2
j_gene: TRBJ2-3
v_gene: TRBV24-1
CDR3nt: TGTGCCCCGGCGCGGGAGGGCGGGCGAGATACGCAGTATTTT
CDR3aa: CAPAREGGRDTQYF

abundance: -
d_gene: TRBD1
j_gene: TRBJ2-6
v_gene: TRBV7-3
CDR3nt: TGTGCCAGCAGCCCAGGGGGCTCTGGGGCCAACGTCCTGACTTTC
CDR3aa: CASSPGGSGANVLTF

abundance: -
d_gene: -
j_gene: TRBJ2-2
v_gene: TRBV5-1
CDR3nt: TGCGCCAGCAGCTTGGGAAGCGGTCTGGGGTCCGGGGAGCTGTTTTTT
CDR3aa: CASSLGSGLGSGELFF

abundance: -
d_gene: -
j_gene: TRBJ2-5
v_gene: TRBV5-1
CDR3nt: TGCGCCAGCAGCTTACCTGACGGGGAGACCCAGTACTTC
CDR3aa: CASSLPDGETQYF

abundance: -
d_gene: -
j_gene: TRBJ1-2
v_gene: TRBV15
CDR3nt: TGTGCCACCAGCAGACCGACAAGACAGTTCCCCAACTATGGCTACACCTTC
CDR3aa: CATSRPTRQFPNYGYTF

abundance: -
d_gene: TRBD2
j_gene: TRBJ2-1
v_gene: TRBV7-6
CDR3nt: TGTGCCAGCAGCGCCGGGACTAGCGCCTACAATGAGCAGTTCTTC
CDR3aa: CASSAGTSAYNEQFF

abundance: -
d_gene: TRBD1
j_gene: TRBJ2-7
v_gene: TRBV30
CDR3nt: TGTGCCTGGTCACAGGGGTCCTACGAGCAGTACTTC
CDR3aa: CAWSQGSYEQYF

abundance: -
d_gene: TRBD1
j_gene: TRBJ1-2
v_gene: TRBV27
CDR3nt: TGTGCCAGCAGGTCTGACAGGGATGGCTACACCTTC
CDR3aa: CASRSDRDGYTF

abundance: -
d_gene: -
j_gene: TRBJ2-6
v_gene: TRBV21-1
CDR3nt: TGTGCCAGCAGCAAAAGGTGGGGGACTAGCGTTAGTCCCTCTGGGGCCAACGTCCTGACTTTC
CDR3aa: CASSKRWGTSVSPSGANVLTF